The T cell receptor beta chain under discussion was sequenced for a study of spatial heterogeneity in lung cancer. Study at large: Among detected sequences, beta-chain ones consistently exceeded alpha-chain ones in number.

With 8 bases removed from V and 6 bases from J, the gap between germline ends came to 14 bases. The CDR3 has 12 amino acids. The V gene's germline CDR1 is MNHEY and CDR2 SVGAGI. Time point in this sample: sample taken at primary tumor resection. Unsorted samples of tumor, nontumor lung or frozen PBMC had their whole RNA sequenced. Each molecule of TCR cDNA was tagged with one unique molecular identifier. TCRdb ran MiXCR on the 5' RACE reads and lists one entry per CDR3 protein. Among under 100,000 distinct CDR3 sequences, around 8.6% were seen once, and the ten largest hold 6.9%. There are many counts of this clonotype.

The receptor's source is a male donor with early-stage non-small cell lung cancer. This chain links TRBV6-5 with TRBJ2-7; D gene unclear. The sequenced sample was PBMCs, obtained at surgery. CDR3 residues: CASGISGVEQYF. CDR3 bases: TGTGCCAGCGGGATATCGGGCGTCGAGCAGTACTTC.